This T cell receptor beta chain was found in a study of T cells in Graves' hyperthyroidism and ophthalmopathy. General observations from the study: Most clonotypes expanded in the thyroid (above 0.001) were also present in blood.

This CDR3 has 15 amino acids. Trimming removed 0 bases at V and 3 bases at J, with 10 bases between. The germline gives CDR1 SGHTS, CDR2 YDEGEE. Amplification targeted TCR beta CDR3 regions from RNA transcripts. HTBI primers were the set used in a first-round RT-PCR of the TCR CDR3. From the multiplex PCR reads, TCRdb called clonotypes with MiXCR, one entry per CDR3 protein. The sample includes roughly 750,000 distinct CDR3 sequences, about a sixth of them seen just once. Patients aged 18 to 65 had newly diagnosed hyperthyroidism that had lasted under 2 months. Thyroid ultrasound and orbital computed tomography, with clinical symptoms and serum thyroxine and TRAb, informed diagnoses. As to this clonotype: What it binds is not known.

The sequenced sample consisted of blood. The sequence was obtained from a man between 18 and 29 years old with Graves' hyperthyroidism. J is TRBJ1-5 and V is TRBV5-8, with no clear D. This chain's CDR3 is CASSLVISYNQPQHF. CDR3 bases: TGTGCCAGCAGCTTGGTGATTTCATACAATCAGCCCCAGCATTTT.